This passage covers 28 T cell receptor beta chains from one sample sequenced in a study of control samples from healthy donors and cancer patients. This table comes from immunoSEQ multiplex PCR, and its TCRdb copy is limited to in-frame clones, with some not included. Here the sample spans approximately 90,000 clones, about nine tenths being singletons. Sequencing was carried out using blood. The receptor source for this set is a man aged 25-45 years in good health.

CDR3 amino acids: CASSSTGRLAKNIQYF. The CDR3, as DNA: TGTGCCAGCAGCTCAACAGGGAGGTTGGCCAAAAACATTCAGTACTTC. V is TRBV5-4 and J is TRBJ2-4; D tentatively fits TRBD1 or TRBD2 (6 bases each). This CDR3 has 16 amino acids. The germline CDR1 and CDR2 sequences are SGHNT and YYREEE (reference sequence). V was shortened by 3 bases and J by 1 base, with 14 bases between the two germline ends.

This rearrangement joins TRBV4-1 to TRBJ1-2, with D possibly TRBD1 on 5 matching bases. V was clipped by 4 bases and J by 3 bases, with 15 bases between them. The CDR3 is 15 amino acids. CDR1 and CDR2 from the germline V gene are MGHRA and YSYEKL. In nucleotides, the CDR3 is TGCGCCAGCAGCCCCATGAGGCAGGGAGACTATGGCTACACCTTC. Translating gives CASSPMRQGDYGYTF.

The chain carries TRBV5-4 and TRBJ2-2; possible D gene TRBD2, 7 bases. The CDR3 contains 16 residues. V was trimmed by 6 bases and J by 4 bases, leaving 19 bases between them. Germline CDR1 SGHNT, CDR2 YYREEE (reference sequence). The CDR3 is CASIHDGGPGTGELFF. In nucleotides, the CDR3 is TGTGCCAGCATTCACGACGGGGGGCCGGGCACCGGGGAGCTGTTTTTT.

The V call is TRBV20-1, the J call TRBJ2-4; TRBD2 matches at 8 bases. Germline V gives CDR1 DFQATT, CDR2 SNEGSKA (reference sequence). This CDR3 is 10 amino acids long. In nucleotides, the CDR3 is TGCAGCGCCCTCGGGGGGGGTCAGTACTTC. Its protein is CSALGGGQYF.

This clone was counted only a few times. The chain carries TRBV9 and TRBJ1-2, with D tentatively TRBD1 (5 bases). This CDR3 contains 14 residues. V lost 4 bases to trimming and J lost 0 bases, with 10 bases between them. Germline CDR1 reads SGDLS; CDR2 reads YYNGEE. The CDR3 sequence is CASSPQGANYGYTF. DNA of the CDR3: TGTGCCAGCAGCCCTCAGGGAGCTAACTATGGCTACACCTTC.

This chain uses TRBV9 with TRBJ2-2, with D maybe TRBD2 (5 bases). V lost 1 base and J 5 bases, leaving 12 bases between the germline ends. This CDR3 is built from 15 residues. The germline V gene encodes CDR1 SGDLS and CDR2 YYNGEE. The CDR3 sequence is CASSVSGRLTGELFF. The CDR3 coding sequence is TGTGCCAGCAGCGTATCTGGGAGATTAACCGGGGAGCTGTTTTTT.

The chain employs TRBV19 and TRBJ2-7; 9 bases match TRBD1. The length of the CDR3 is 15 residues. The J segment lost 6 bases and the V segment lost 5 bases, leaving 11 bases of the junction unmatched. The germline CDR1 and CDR2 sequences are LNHDA and SQIVND (reference sequence). This CDR3 is CASSGTGSKAGEQYF. The CDR3 nucleotides read TGTGCCAGTAGTGGGACAGGGTCGAAAGCGGGCGAGCAGTACTTC.

This chain connects TRBV10-3 to TRBJ2-7, with 7 bases aligning to TRBD2. The germline V gene has CDR1 ENHRY and CDR2 SYGVKD. After removal of 11 bases from V and 3 bases from J, the junction contained 10 bases not matched to a gene. The CDR3 loop spans 13 amino acids. The DNA of the CDR3 is TGTGCCCCCAACAGACTAGCTGACTACGAGCAGTACGTC. Its protein product is CAPNRLADYEQYV.

V is TRBV6-5 and J is TRBJ1-1; tentative D call: TRBD1 (6 bases). Trimming left V 5 bases short and J 4 bases short, with 17 bases between. In germline, CDR1 is MNHEY, CDR2 SVGAGI. The CDR3 spans 15 residues. The CDR3 loop reads CASSLGGGGGTEAFF. The DNA for the CDR3 is TGTGCCAGCAGTCTGGGCGGGGGCGGGGGCACTGAAGCTTTCTTT.

This chain joins TRBV3-1 (or the pseudogene TRBV3-2) and TRBJ2-2; D is uncertain. V was pared by 3 bases and J by 1 base, with 6 bases between. Germline-derived CDR1 and CDR2 are LGHDT and YNNKEL (reference sequence). This CDR3 has 14 amino acids. The CDR3: CASSQRRNTGELFF. In nucleotides, the CDR3 is TGTGCCAGCAGCCAGCGGAGGAACACCGGGGAGCTGTTTTTT.

V and J are TRBV5-6 and TRBJ2-5, with D uncertain. Germline V gene data show CDR1 as SGHDT and CDR2 as YYEEEE. V was clipped by 2 bases and J by 5 bases, with 7 bases between them. CDR3 size: 12 residues. The CDR3 DNA reads as TGTGCCAGCAGCTTAGGCCGGGAGACCCAGTACTTC. Protein sequence: CASSLGRETQYF.

Points on this clone: An end of the junction differs from the germline gene, which may be a read error. V is TRBV14 and J is TRBJ2-1; no clear D. Looked up from germline, CDR1 is SGHDN and CDR2 is FVKESK. The CDR3 is 12 amino acids. The CDR3 DNA is TGTGCCAGCAGCCACAGCTACGATGAGCAGTTCTTC. This gives the protein CASSHSYDEQFF.

The rearrangement uses TRBV6-6 and TRBJ1-1, with D perhaps matching TRBD1 (6 bases). The ends were cut back, 4 bases at V and 3 bases at J, with 15 bases in the middle. CDR3 length equals 15 residues. In germline, CDR1 is MNHNY, CDR2 SVGAGI (reference sequence). CDR3 in DNA: TGTGCCAGCAGTTCCCTCCGGGGGGCACACACTGAAGCTTTCTTT. This codes for CASSSLRGAHTEAFF.

V and J are TRBV7-9 and TRBJ1-6; 7 bases fit TRBD1. The germline V gene encodes CDR1 SEHNR and CDR2 FQNEAQ (reference sequence). V gave up 3 bases and J gave up 10 bases; unmatched junction bases: 15. The CDR3 is 17 residues long. The CDR3 loop is CASSLSLSRQGGSPLHF. Here the CDR3 DNA reads TGTGCCAGCAGCTTGTCCCTCTCCCGACAGGGAGGGTCACCCCTCCACTTT.

The V call is TRBV5-6, the J call TRBJ2-1, with unresolved D. V lost 0 bases and J lost 5, with 0 bases in between. CDR3 length equals 11 residues. Germline V gene data show CDR1 as SGHDT and CDR2 as YYEEEE. The CDR3 loop reads CASSLDNEQFF. The DNA for the CDR3 is TGTGCCAGCAGCTTGGACAATGAGCAGTTCTTC.

The chain couples TRBV7-2 to TRBJ2-5; a weak D match, TRBD2 (5 bases). Germline assignment: CDR1 SGHTA and CDR2 FQGNSA. This CDR3 contains 14 residues. Trimming left V 3 bases short and J 2 bases short, with 10 bases between. CDR3 nucleotide sequence: TGTGCCAGCAGCTTCGCTAGCTGGCAAGAGACCCAGTACTTC. It specifies CASSFASWQETQYF.

This chain connects TRBV2 to TRBJ1-1; the D is unclear. Trimming pared 6 bases from V and 0 bases from J, leaving 8 bases between. CDR1 and CDR2 (germline): SNHLY, FYNNEI. This CDR3 comprises 13 residues. CDR3 in amino acids: CASRPDVNTEAFF. The CDR3, as DNA: TGTGCCAGCAGGCCGGATGTGAACACTGAAGCTTTCTTT. The full variable domain, completed using reference TRBV2 and TRBJ1-1, is EPEVTQTPSHQVTQMGQEVILRCVPISNHLYFYWYRQILGQKVEFLVSFYNNEISEKSEIFDDQFSVERPDGSNFTLKIRSTKLEDSAMYFCASRPDVNTEAFFGQGTRLTVV.

The V gene is TRBV6-5, the J gene TRBJ2-5, with 10 bases that match TRBD1. This CDR3 comprises 15 residues. Germline V gene sequence: CDR1 MNHEY, CDR2 SVGAGI. V lost 7 bases to trimming and J lost 5 bases; unmatched junction nucleotides: 10. DNA of the CDR3: TGTGCCAGCAAGACCGGGGTGGGACAGGGGGAGACCCAGTACTTC. It codes for CASKTGVGQGETQYF.

The chain joins TRBV10-3 to TRBJ1-2, with a tentative D call TRBD1 (6 bases). Germline V gene lookup returns CDR1 ENHRY and CDR2 SYGVKD. The CDR3 totals 14 residues. V dropped 6 bases and J dropped 0 bases, with 11 bases sitting between them. CDR3 nucleotides: TGTGCCATCAGCCGGGACACCGCTAACTATGGCTACACCTTC. Amino acid sequence: CAISRDTANYGYTF.

This clone was found once. The chain combines TRBV11-2 with TRBJ2-1, with D perhaps TRBD2 (6 bases). Between the trimmed V and J ends, which lost 1 base and 4 bases, there was a span of 23 bases. CDR1 and CDR2 (germline): SGHAT, FQNNGV. This CDR3 is built from 19 residues. The CDR3 nucleotides are TGTGCCAGCAGCTTAGGATCCCTATACGGCGGGGCCCCTTACAATGAGCAGTTCTTC. Translating gives CASSLGSLYGGAPYNEQFF.

This clone was counted a few times. This rearrangement joins TRBV2 to TRBJ1-6; D is unclear. Trimming cost V 1 base and J 7 bases, with 5 bases left between them. Germline CDR1 and CDR2: SNHLY and FYNNEI. The CDR3 contains 13 residues. As DNA, the CDR3 is TGTGCCAGCAGTGAAGAGGCCAATTCACCCCTCCACTTT. Translated, it gives CASSEEANSPLHF.

The chain has TRBV2 and TRBJ2-1; D perhaps matches TRBD2 (6 bases). Germline values: CDR1 SNHLY, CDR2 FYNNEI. V gave up 7 bases and J gave up 7 bases, with 14 bases separating them. The CDR3 extends over 13 amino acids. The CDR3: CASNRLVGNEQFF. The CDR3 DNA reads as TGTGCCAGCAACCGACTAGTGGGGAATGAGCAGTTCTTC. The full variable domain, with the rest looked up from reference TRBV2 and TRBJ2-1, is EPEVTQTPSHQVTQMGQEVILRCVPISNHLYFYWYRQILGQKVEFLVSFYNNEISEKSEIFDDQFSVERPDGSNFTLKIRSTKLEDSAMYFCASNRLVGNEQFFGPGTRLTVL.

This sequence joins TRBV9 and TRBJ2-7, with TRBD1 matching over 7 bases. The germline CDR1 and CDR2 sequences are SGDLS and YYNGEE. V dropped 4 bases and J dropped 6; count of bases not matched to a gene: 7. The CDR3 consists of 13 residues. This chain's CDR3 is CASSPAGGLEQYF. DNA of the CDR3: TGTGCCAGCAGCCCCGCAGGGGGTCTCGAGCAGTACTTC.

The V gene is TRBV3-1 (or the pseudogene TRBV3-2), the J gene TRBJ1-2; TRBD1 is a possible D gene (5 bases). The CDR3 is 15 amino acids. The V end lost 5 bases, the J end lost 0 bases, and 13 bases lay between the germline ends. The germline CDR1 and CDR2 sequences are LGHDT and YNNKEL (reference sequence). The CDR3 bases are TGTGCCAGCAGCGTCCAGGGACTTTCTAACTATGGCTACACCTTC. It specifies CASSVQGLSNYGYTF.

This chain connects TRBV12-2 to TRBJ2-1; the listed D gene, TRBD1, was not tested against the DNA. TRBV12-2 is assigned pseudogene status. There are 18 residues in the CDR3. CDR3 sequence: CASRLQGAKGAGYNEQFF. The CDR3 DNA reads TGTGCAAGTCGCTTACAGGGTGCTAAGGGGGCGGGGTACAATGAGCAGTTCTTC.

The chain is built from TRBV9 and TRBJ2-3; possible D gene TRBD2, 5 bases. The CDR3 totals 15 residues. Germline CDR1 and CDR2: SGDLS and YYNGEE. Trimming left V 0 bases short and J 5 bases short, with 13 bases between. This chain's CDR3 is CASSVGDGGGDTQYF. CDR3 DNA: TGTGCCAGCAGCGTAGGGGATGGAGGTGGAGATACGCAGTATTTT. The full variable domain, in which reference TRBV9 and TRBJ2-3 provide the parts outside the CDR3, is DSGVTQTPKHLITATGQRVTLRCSPRSGDLSVYWYQQSLDQGLQFLIQYYNGEERAKGNILERFSAQQFPDLHSELNLSSLELGDSALYFCASSVGDGGGDTQYFGPGTRLTVL.

The chain combines TRBV5-1 with TRBJ2-2; 11 nucleotides agree with TRBD2. CDR3 size: 19 residues. J lost 2 bases, V lost 3 bases, and 12 bases had no gene match. CDR1 is SGHRS, CDR2 YFSETQ, per germline. DNA for the CDR3: TGCGCCAGCAGCTCCCGAAGCTTTAGCGGGGGGGCTAACACCGGGGAGCTGTTTTTT. It specifies CASSSRSFSGGANTGELFF. Variable domain in full (rest from reference TRBV5-1 and TRBJ2-2): KAGVTQTPRYLIKTRGQQVTLSCSPISGHRSVSWYQQTPGQGLQFLFEYFSETQRNKGNFPGRFSGRQFSNSRSEMNVSTLELGDSALYLCASSSRSFSGGANTGELFFGEGSRLTVL.

J is TRBJ2-7 and V is TRBV30; 10 positions match TRBD1. The CDR3 has 16 amino acids. With V trimmed by 0 bases and J by 2 bases, 7 bases remained unmatched. Germline V CDR1 and CDR2: GTSNPN, SVGIG (reference sequence). In nucleotides, the CDR3 is TGTGCCTGGAGTGTACTAGGGACAGGGGCCACCTACGAGCAGTACTTC. Protein: CAWSVLGTGATYEQYF.